This TCR beta chain was captured by sequencing in a study of blood T cell repertoires in COVID-19. Turning to the study itself: Sites across the United States, Italy and Spain contributed samples from acute and convalescent COVID-19. The cDNA or gDNA used as material had been derived from T cells, B-cell-depleted T cells, or PBMCs.

Original data processing: Estimation of nucleated cell counts was performed using reference gene primer amplification. Repertoires were generated with immunoSEQ multiplex PCR, while TCRdb's copy carries only in-frame clones and drops some. V and J calls and clone size come straight from that table; D and trimming were deduced from the DNA. The sample includes some 250,000 clones, about 70% of them seen just once. V was shortened by 2 bases and J by 0 bases, with 10 bases between the two germline ends. The CDR3 is 15 residues long. CDR1 and CDR2 from the germline V gene are SGHRS and YFSETQ. The chain links TRBV5-1 to TRBJ2-3; D is perhaps TRBD2 (5 bases). The sequenced material came from peripheral blood. This clonotype originated in a woman of 80 years or more with acute or convalescent COVID-19. The CDR3 loop is CASSLDYHSTDTQYF. The CDR3 DNA sequence: TGCGCCAGCAGCTTAGACTACCATAGCACAGATACGCAGTATTTT.